What follows are 27 T cell receptor beta chains derived from one specimen sequenced in a study of blood T cell repertoires in COVID-19. The assay was immunoSEQ multiplex PCR, and TCRdb's table has in-frame clones only and misses some. The repertoire includes around 130,000 clones, 70% to 90% of them detected once, and 5.4% sits in the top ten. Specimen: peripheral blood. All receptors derive from a human donor in a cohort sampled during active COVID-19.

The chain couples TRBV27 to TRBJ1-1, with TRBD1 matching over 7 bases. Trimming at V came to 5 bases and at J to 0 bases, leaving 9 bases not matched to a gene. In germline, CDR1 is MNHEY, CDR2 SMNVEV (reference sequence). CDR3 size: 16 residues. This chain's CDR3 is CASSTTGQTMNTEAFF. DNA for the CDR3: TGTGCCAGCAGTACTACGGGACAGACGATGAACACTGAAGCTTTCTTT.

The rearrangement joins TRBV18 to TRBJ2-3; tentatively, D is TRBD1 (5 bases). The ends were cut back, 0 bases at V and 4 bases at J, with 5 bases in the middle. The CDR3 covers 13 residues. Looked up from germline, CDR1 is KGHSH and CDR2 is LQKENI. In nucleotides, the CDR3 is TGTGCCAGCTCACCACCAGGGGCAGATACGCAGTATTTT. This sequence encodes CASSPPGADTQYF. The variable domain in full, with the rest retrieved from reference TRBV18 and TRBJ2-3, is NAGVMQNPRHLVRRRGQEARLRCSPMKGHSHVYWYRQLPEEGLKFMVYLQKENIIDESGMPKERFSAEFPKEGPSILRIQQVVRGDSAAYFCASSPPGADTQYFGPGTRLTVL.

The CDR3, as DNA: TGTGCCAGCCACTCTAGCGGGGCCTCCTACGAGCAGTACTTC. Its protein product is CASHSSGASYEQYF. This chain uses TRBV5-4 with TRBJ2-7; 9 bases line up with TRBD2. The CDR3 runs 14 residues. The V gene's germline CDR1 is SGHNT and CDR2 YYREEE (reference sequence). With V trimmed by 7 bases and J by 0 bases, 5 bases remained unmatched.

The chain is built from TRBV5-4 and TRBJ2-7, with D possibly matching TRBD1 (6 bases). Trimming shortened V by 2 bases and J by 6 bases, and 12 bases separated the two germline ends. CDR3 length: 13 amino acids. CDR1 and CDR2 from the germline V gene are SGHNT and YYREEE (reference sequence). The CDR3 is CASSFTPRGEQYF. Written as DNA, the CDR3 is TGTGCCAGCAGCTTTACACCCAGGGGCGAGCAGTACTTC.

CDR3 sequence reads: CASRAVGQGATNYGYTF. In DNA form, the CDR3 reads TGTGCCAGTCGAGCGGTGGGACAGGGGGCTACTAACTATGGCTACACCTTC. The chain links TRBV19 to TRBJ1-2; the match to TRBD1 covers 12 bases. With V trimmed by 8 bases and J by 0 bases, 10 bases remained unmatched. The germline gives CDR1 LNHDA, CDR2 SQIVND (reference sequence). The CDR3 covers 17 residues. Full variable domain (missing parts from reference TRBV19 and TRBJ1-2): DGGITQSPKYLFRKEGQNVTLSCEQNLNHDAMYWYRQDPGQGLRLIYYSQIVNDFQKGDIAEGYSVSREKKESFPLTVTSAQKNPTAFYLCASRAVGQGATNYGYTFGSGTRLTVV.

This clone showed up just once. The CDR3 sequence: CASSLGLQGNDNEQFF. The CDR3 DNA reads TGCGCCAGCAGCTTGGGCCTCCAGGGGAACGACAATGAGCAGTTCTTC. The V and J genes are TRBV5-1 and TRBJ2-1; a possible D gene is TRBD1 (6 bases). Germline CDR1 is SGHRS and CDR2 is YFSETQ. The V end lost 0 bases, the J end lost 5 bases, and 15 bases lay between the germline ends. This CDR3 is built from 16 residues.

V usage is TRBV7-9 and J usage is TRBJ2-5; 7 bases are a match to TRBD1. The trim removed 6 bases at V and 1 base at J, leaving 8 bases unmatched. The CDR3 totals 15 residues. Germline-derived CDR1 and CDR2 are SEHNR and FQNEAQ (reference sequence). CDR3 loop: CASRETGSPQETQYF. In nucleotides, the CDR3 is TGTGCCAGCAGGGAGACAGGGTCGCCCCAAGAGACCCAGTACTTC.

The genes are TRBV5-1 and TRBJ1-1; 9 bases agree with TRBD1. J was trimmed by 3 bases and V by 2 bases; bases with no gene match: 8. The CDR3 totals 16 residues. CDR1 SGHRS and CDR2 YFSETQ come from the germline V gene. CDR3 coding DNA: TGCGCCAGCAGCTTCGGGGACAGGGAGGGCGACACTGAAGCTTTCTTT. It encodes CASSFGDREGDTEAFF. The entire variable domain, with the rest obtained from reference TRBV5-1 and TRBJ1-1, is as follows: KAGVTQTPRYLIKTRGQQVTLSCSPISGHRSVSWYQQTPGQGLQFLFEYFSETQRNKGNFPGRFSGRQFSNSRSEMNVSTLELGDSALYLCASSFGDREGDTEAFFGQGTRLTVV.

The chain combines TRBV11-2 with TRBJ2-3; TRBD2 matches at 10 bases. V lost 1 base, J lost 7 bases, and 11 bases stayed unmatched. The CDR3 extends over 17 amino acids. From germline, CDR1 is SGHAT and CDR2 FQNNGV. The CDR3 sequence: CASSLGGTSALGNTQYF. CDR3 nucleotides: TGTGCCAGCAGCTTAGGAGGGACTAGCGCCCTGGGGAATACGCAGTATTTT.

This chain joins TRBV3-1 (or the pseudogene TRBV3-2) and TRBJ1-1; 9 bases fit TRBD1. Germline V lookup: CDR1 LGHDT, CDR2 YNNKEL (reference sequence). V lost 0 bases to trimming and J lost 4 bases; unmatched junction nucleotides: 3. The CDR3 extends over 15 amino acids. CDR3 coding DNA: TGTGCCAGCAGCCAAGAAGGGACAGGGAGCACTGAAGCTTTCTTT. Its translation is CASSQEGTGSTEAFF.

The rearrangement uses TRBV7-3 and TRBJ1-4; 8 positions agree with TRBD1. The V gene end was trimmed by 5 bases and the J gene end by 5 bases; junction bases not matched to a gene: 7. This CDR3 has 15 residues. Germline loops: CDR1 SGHTA, CDR2 FQGTGA. The CDR3 nucleotides are TGTGCCAGCAGCGATCCGGGACAGGAGAATGAAAAACTGTTTTTT. Translated: CASSDPGQENEKLFF.

This clone was seen only a few times. The chain recombines TRBV5-4 with TRBJ2-3; TRBD2 agrees at 9 bases. The CDR3 totals 16 residues. Unmatched junction bases numbered 14, after V lost 3 bases and J lost 9 bases. Germline V CDR1 and CDR2: SGHNT, YYREEE (reference sequence). The CDR3 DNA follows: TGTGCCAGCAGCTCGAGAGCGGGGGGAGCCATCGGGACGCAGTATTTT. It is translated as CASSSRAGGAIGTQYF.

The rearrangement links TRBV9 to TRBJ2-7, with 9 bases that match TRBD2. Germline-derived CDR1 and CDR2 are SGDLS and YYNGEE. The CDR3 is 14 amino acids. V was pared by 3 bases and J by 3 bases, with 4 bases of the junction left unmatched. As DNA, the CDR3 is TGTGCCAGCAGCGCTAGCGGGAACTTCTACGAGCAGTACTTC. It specifies CASSASGNFYEQYF.

The rearrangement links TRBV19 to TRBJ2-6, with D possibly TRBD2 on 5 matching bases. Trimming took 6 bases from V and 1 from J, leaving 10 bases between them. Per the germline V gene, CDR1 is LNHDA and CDR2 is SQIVND (reference sequence). This CDR3 spans 15 amino acids. CDR3 DNA sequence: TGTGCCAGTAGCTCACGGGGATCTGGGGCCAACGTCCTGACTTTC. Protein sequence: CASSSRGSGANVLTF.

The chain links TRBV7-3 to TRBJ2-5, with a weak D call TRBD2 (5 bases). Germline lookup yields CDR1 SGHTA and CDR2 FQGTGA. Trimming stripped 2 bases from V and 5 bases from J, with 9 bases between. CDR3 length equals 13 residues. CDR3: CASSLERGETQYF. CDR3 in DNA: TGTGCCAGCAGCTTAGAGCGAGGGGAGACCCAGTACTTC.

The chain combines TRBV5-1 with TRBJ2-5; 9 positions agree with TRBD2. The length of the CDR3 is 16 residues. Looked up from germline, CDR1 is SGHRS and CDR2 is YFSETQ. V was pared by 0 bases and J by 1 base, with 4 bases of the junction left unmatched. The CDR3 region is CASSLGSSGAQETQYF. The CDR3 bases are TGCGCCAGCAGCTTGGGGTCTAGCGGGGCCCAAGAGACCCAGTACTTC.

CDR3 amino acids: CATSDARAANQPQHF. The CDR3 region has the DNA TGTGCCACCAGTGATGCCAGGGCCGCAAATCAGCCCCAGCATTTT. The chain couples TRBV24-1 to TRBJ1-5; TRBD1 is a possible D gene (5 bases). V lost 3 bases, J lost 4 bases, and 12 bases lay in between. The CDR3 loop spans 15 amino acids. Per the germline V gene, CDR1 is KGHDR and CDR2 is SFDVKD.

This sequence joins TRBV18 and TRBJ2-5; perhaps TRBD1 as D (6 bases). CDR1 is KGHSH, CDR2 LQKENI, per germline. Trimming removed 3 bases at V and 2 bases at J, with 13 bases between. CDR3 length: 15 residues. The CDR3 is CASSPTDSTQETQYF. CDR3 nucleotide sequence: TGTGCCAGCTCACCCACGGACAGCACACAAGAGACCCAGTACTTC.

The chain uses TRBV6-6 and TRBJ2-7; 9 bases line up with TRBD1. V lost 2 bases to trimming and J lost 3 bases; unmatched junction nucleotides: 5. The germline V gene encodes CDR1 MNHNY and CDR2 SVGAGI (reference sequence). The CDR3 spans 15 residues. The DNA of the CDR3 is TGTGCCAGCAGTTACAGGACAGGGGAGGACTACGAGCAGTACTTC. Translating it yields CASSYRTGEDYEQYF.

J is TRBJ2-7 and V is TRBV2; 7 bases are a match to TRBD2. Germline V gives CDR1 SNHLY, CDR2 FYNNEI. V dropped 5 bases and J dropped 6; count of bases not matched to a gene: 10. The CDR3 contains 14 residues. CDR3 protein: CASSSGTNFSEQYF. The CDR3 DNA sequence: TGTGCCAGCAGTTCCGGGACTAATTTCTCCGAGCAGTACTTC.

The gene calls are TRBV7-9 and TRBJ2-7, with 13 bases that match TRBD2. After removal of 6 bases from V and 5 bases from J, the junction contained 4 bases not matched to a gene. This CDR3 has 14 amino acids. In germline, CDR1 is SEHNR, CDR2 FQNEAQ (reference sequence). CDR3 loop: CASSRTSGSDEQYF. Here the CDR3 DNA reads TGTGCCAGCAGTCGGACTAGCGGGAGCGACGAGCAGTACTTC.

This sequence joins TRBV11-2 and TRBJ2-7; 8 bases are shared with TRBD1. The CDR3 totals 14 residues. The germline V gene has CDR1 SGHAT and CDR2 FQNNGV. With V trimmed by 5 bases and J by 3 bases, 6 bases remained unmatched. CDR3 DNA sequence: TGTGCCAGCAGCCTACAGGGGGGTGTCTACGAGCAGTACTTC. Its translation is CASSLQGGVYEQYF.

The chain links TRBV6-6 to TRBJ2-2, with D maybe TRBD2 (6 bases). Between the trimmed V and J ends, which lost 2 bases and 5 bases, there was a span of 9 bases. The CDR3 extends over 14 amino acids. Germline V gene lookup returns CDR1 MNHNY and CDR2 SVGAGI (reference sequence). The chain's CDR3 is CASSYREATGELFF. In nucleotides, the CDR3 is TGTGCCAGCAGTTACAGGGAGGCGACCGGGGAGCTGTTTTTT.

The chain links TRBV6-4 to TRBJ2-1; weak D call: TRBD1 (5 bases). Germline V gene sequence: CDR1 MRHNA, CDR2 SNTAGT. The V and J ends lost 0 bases and 5 bases respectively, with 5 bases between them. This CDR3 comprises 13 residues. CDR3 amino acids: CASSDSDNNEQFF. The CDR3 region has the DNA TGTGCCAGCAGTGACTCGGACAACAATGAGCAGTTCTTC.

The chain combines TRBV18 with TRBJ1-4, with 7 bases matching TRBD1. Germline values: CDR1 KGHSH, CDR2 LQKENI. J lost 7 bases, V lost 5 bases, and 13 bases had no gene match. The CDR3 is 16 residues long. The CDR3 spells CASSARTRGILEKLFF. The CDR3 DNA reads TGTGCCAGCTCAGCCAGGACCAGGGGGATCCTTGAAAAACTGTTTTTT.

The gene calls are TRBV11-2 and TRBJ2-1; D is perhaps TRBD1 (5 bases). V was pared by 3 bases and J by 3 bases, with 15 bases between. In germline, CDR1 is SGHAT, CDR2 FQNNGV. There are 16 residues in the CDR3. In DNA, the CDR3 is TGTGCCAGCAGCTTTTACCAACAGGCGCGCTACAATGAGCAGTTCTTC. The encoded protein is CASSFYQQARYNEQFF.

This rearrangement joins TRBV5-1 to TRBJ2-3; 11 nucleotides align to TRBD2. The V segment lost 2 bases and the J segment 3 bases; nucleotides outside the gene matches: 5. The CDR3 covers 16 residues. CDR1 is SGHRS and CDR2 is YFSETQ in the germline V gene. CDR3 DNA: TGCGCCAGCAGCTTTTTAGCGGGGGGGCGGACAGATACGCAGTATTTT. Encoded protein: CASSFLAGGRTDTQYF. Together with reference TRBV5-1 and TRBJ2-3, the CDR3 gives the full variable domain: KAGVTQTPRYLIKTRGQQVTLSCSPISGHRSVSWYQQTPGQGLQFLFEYFSETQRNKGNFPGRFSGRQFSNSRSEMNVSTLELGDSALYLCASSFLAGGRTDTQYFGPGTRLTVL.